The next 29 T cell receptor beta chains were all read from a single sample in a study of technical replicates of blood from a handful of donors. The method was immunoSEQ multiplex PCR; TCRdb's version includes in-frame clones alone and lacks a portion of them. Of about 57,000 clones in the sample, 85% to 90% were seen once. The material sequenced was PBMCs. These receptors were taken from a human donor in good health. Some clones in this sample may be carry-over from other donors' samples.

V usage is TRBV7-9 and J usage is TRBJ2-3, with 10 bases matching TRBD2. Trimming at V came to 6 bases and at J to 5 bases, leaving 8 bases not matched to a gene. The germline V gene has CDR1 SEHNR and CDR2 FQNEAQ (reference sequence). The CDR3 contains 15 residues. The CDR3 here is CASRFLAGAGDTQYF. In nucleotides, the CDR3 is TGTGCCAGCAGATTTCTAGCGGGAGCCGGAGATACGCAGTATTTT.

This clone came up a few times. Written as DNA, the CDR3 is TGTGCCAGCGGTAACAGGGACGAGCAGTACTTC. Translated, it gives CASGNRDEQYF. J is TRBJ2-7 and V is TRBV5-4; weak D call: TRBD1 (6 bases). This CDR3 spans 11 amino acids. Germline V lookup: CDR1 SGHNT, CDR2 YYREEE (reference sequence). The V end was cut by 7 bases, the J end by 5 bases, with 10 bases between.

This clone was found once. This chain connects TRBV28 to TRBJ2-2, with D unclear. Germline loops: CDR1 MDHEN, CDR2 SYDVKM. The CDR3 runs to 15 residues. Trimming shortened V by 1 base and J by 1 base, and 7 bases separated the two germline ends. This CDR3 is CASSLSRLNTGELFF. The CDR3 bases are TGTGCCAGCAGTTTATCCCGACTGAACACCGGGGAGCTGTTTTTT.

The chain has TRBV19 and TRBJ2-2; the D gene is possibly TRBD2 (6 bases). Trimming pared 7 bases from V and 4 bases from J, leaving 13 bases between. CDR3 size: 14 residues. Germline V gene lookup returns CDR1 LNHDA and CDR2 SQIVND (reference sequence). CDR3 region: CASTPRGGTGELFF. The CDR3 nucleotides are TGTGCCAGTACACCCCGGGGAGGCACCGGGGAGCTGTTTTTT.

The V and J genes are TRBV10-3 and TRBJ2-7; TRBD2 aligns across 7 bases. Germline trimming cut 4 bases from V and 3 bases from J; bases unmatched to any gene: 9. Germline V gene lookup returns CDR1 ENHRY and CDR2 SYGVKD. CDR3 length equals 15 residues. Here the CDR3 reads CAISGSGVAGYEQYF. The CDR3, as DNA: TGTGCCATCAGTGGTTCGGGGGTAGCGGGCTACGAGCAGTACTTC.

CDR3 sequence (DNA): TGTGCCTGGAGTGCCCCGGACAGAACTAATGAAAAACTGTTTTTT. This codes for CAWSAPDRTNEKLFF. V usage is TRBV30 and J usage is TRBJ1-4, with D perhaps TRBD1 (6 bases). Trimming shortened V by 1 base and J by 1 base, and 10 bases separated the two germline ends. This CDR3 is built from 15 residues. Germline assignment: CDR1 GTSNPN and CDR2 SVGIG (reference sequence).

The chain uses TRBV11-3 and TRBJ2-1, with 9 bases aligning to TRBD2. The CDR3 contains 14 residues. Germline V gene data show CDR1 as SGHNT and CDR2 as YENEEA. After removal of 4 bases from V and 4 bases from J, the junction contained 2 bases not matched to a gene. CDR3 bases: TGTGCCAGCAGCTCGCGGGGGGGTTACAATGAGCAGTTCTTC. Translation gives CASSSRGGYNEQFF.

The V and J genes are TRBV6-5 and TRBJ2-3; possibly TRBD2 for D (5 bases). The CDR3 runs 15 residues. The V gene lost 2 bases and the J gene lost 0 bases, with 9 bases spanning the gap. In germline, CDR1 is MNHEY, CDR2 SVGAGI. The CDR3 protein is CASSYQEASTDTQYF. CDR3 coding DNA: TGTGCCAGCAGTTACCAGGAGGCGAGCACAGATACGCAGTATTTT.

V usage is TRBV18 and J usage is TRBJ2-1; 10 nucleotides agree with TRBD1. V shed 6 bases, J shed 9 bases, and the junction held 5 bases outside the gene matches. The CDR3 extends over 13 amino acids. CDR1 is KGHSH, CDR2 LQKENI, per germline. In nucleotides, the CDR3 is TGTGCCAGCTCGCCGGACAGGGGGGCTGAGCAGTTCTTC. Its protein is CASSPDRGAEQFF.

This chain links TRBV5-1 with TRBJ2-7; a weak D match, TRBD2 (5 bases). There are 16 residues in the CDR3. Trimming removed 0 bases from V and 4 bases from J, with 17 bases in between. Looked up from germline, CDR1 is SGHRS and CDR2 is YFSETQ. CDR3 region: CASSLDGGSGIYEQYF. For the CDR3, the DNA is TGCGCCAGCAGCTTGGATGGCGGCTCGGGGATATACGAGCAGTACTTC.

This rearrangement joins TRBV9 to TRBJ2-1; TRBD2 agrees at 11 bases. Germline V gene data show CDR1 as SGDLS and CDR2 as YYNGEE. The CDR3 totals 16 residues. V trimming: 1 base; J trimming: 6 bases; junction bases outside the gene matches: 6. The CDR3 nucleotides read TGTGCCAGCAGCGTACGCGGGCTAGCGGGAGGCAATGAGCAGTTCTTC. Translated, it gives CASSVRGLAGGNEQFF.

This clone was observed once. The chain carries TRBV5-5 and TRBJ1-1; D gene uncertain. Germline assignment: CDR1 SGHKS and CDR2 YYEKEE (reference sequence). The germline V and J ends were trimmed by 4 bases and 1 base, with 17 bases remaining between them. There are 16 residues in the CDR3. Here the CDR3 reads CASSRSFLESNTEAFF. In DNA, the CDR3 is TGTGCCAGCAGCCGTTCGTTTTTAGAATCGAACACTGAAGCTTTCTTT.

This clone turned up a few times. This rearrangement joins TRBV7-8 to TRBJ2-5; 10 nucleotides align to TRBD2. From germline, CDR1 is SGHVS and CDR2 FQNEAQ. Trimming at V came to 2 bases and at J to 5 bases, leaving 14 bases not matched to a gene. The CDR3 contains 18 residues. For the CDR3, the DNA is TGTGCCAGCAGCTTAAGGATCCTTGTTAGCGGGGGGATGGAGACCCAGTACTTC. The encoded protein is CASSLRILVSGGMETQYF. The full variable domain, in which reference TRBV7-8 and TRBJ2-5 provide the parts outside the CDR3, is GAGVSQSPRYKVAKRGQDVALRCDPISGHVSLFWYQQALGQGPEFLTYFQNEAQLDKSGLPSDRFFAERPEGSVSTLKIQRTQQEDSAVYLCASSLRILVSGGMETQYFGPGTRLLVL.

The CDR3 reads CASTLLSGRSTGELFF. CDR3 DNA sequence: TGTGCCAGCACTCTACTTAGCGGGAGAAGTACCGGGGAGCTGTTTTTT. The chain couples TRBV27 to TRBJ2-2, with 9 bases that match TRBD2. The junction had 11 bases not matched to a gene; V was cut back by 7 bases and J by 5 bases. The CDR3 contains 16 residues. Germline values: CDR1 MNHEY, CDR2 SMNVEV (reference sequence).

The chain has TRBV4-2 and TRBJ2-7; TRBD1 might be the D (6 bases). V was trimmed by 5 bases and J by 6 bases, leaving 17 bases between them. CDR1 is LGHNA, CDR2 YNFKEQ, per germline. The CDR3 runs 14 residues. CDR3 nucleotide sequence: TGTGCCAGCAGCGGCCACTTACAGGGTGCCGAGCAGTACTTC. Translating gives CASSGHLQGAEQYF.

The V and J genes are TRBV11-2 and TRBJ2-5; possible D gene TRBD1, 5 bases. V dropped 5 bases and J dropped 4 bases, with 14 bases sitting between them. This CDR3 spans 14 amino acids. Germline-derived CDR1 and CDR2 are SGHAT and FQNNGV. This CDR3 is CASSPDSSRETQYF. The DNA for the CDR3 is TGTGCCAGCAGCCCAGACAGCTCCAGAGAGACCCAGTACTTC. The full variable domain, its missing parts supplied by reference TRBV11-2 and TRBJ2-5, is EAGVAQSPRYKIIEKRQSVAFWCNPISGHATLYWYQQILGQGPKLLIQFQNNGVVDDSQLPKDRFSAERLKGVDSTLKIQPAKLEDSAVYLCASSPDSSRETQYFGPGTRLLVL.

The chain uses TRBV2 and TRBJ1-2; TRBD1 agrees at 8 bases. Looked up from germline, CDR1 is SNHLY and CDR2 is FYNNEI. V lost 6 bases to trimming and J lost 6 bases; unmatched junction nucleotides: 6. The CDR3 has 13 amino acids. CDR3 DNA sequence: TGTGCCAGCAGGCCAGGGACAGGTGATGGCTACACCTTC. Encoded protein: CASRPGTGDGYTF.

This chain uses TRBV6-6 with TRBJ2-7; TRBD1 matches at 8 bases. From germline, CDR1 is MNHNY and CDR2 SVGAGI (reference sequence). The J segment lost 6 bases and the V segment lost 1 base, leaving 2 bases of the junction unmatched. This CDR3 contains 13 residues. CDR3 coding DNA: TGTGCCAGCAGTTACTTGGGACAGGCCGAGCAGTACTTC. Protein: CASSYLGQAEQYF.

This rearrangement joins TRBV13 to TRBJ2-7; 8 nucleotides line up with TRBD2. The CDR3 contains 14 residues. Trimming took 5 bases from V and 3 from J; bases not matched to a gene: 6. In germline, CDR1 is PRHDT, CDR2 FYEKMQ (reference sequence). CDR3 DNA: TGTGCCAGCAGCCCCTGGCGGGAGGACTACGAGCAGTACTTC. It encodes CASSPWREDYEQYF. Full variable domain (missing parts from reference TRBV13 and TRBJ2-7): AAGVIQSPRHLIKEKRETATLKCYPIPRHDTVYWYQQGPGQDPQFLISFYEKMQSDKGSIPDRFSAQQFSDYHSELNMSSLELGDSALYFCASSPWREDYEQYFGPGTRLTVT.

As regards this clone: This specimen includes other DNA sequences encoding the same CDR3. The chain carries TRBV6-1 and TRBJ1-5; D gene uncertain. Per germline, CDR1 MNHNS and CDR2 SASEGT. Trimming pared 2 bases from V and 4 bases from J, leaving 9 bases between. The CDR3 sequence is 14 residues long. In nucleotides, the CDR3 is TGTGCCAGCAGTGAATCAGGAGGGAATCAGCCCCAGCATTTT. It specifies CASSESGGNQPQHF.

The CDR3 loop is CAISESGTSGRGEQYF. CDR3 sequence (DNA): TGTGCCATCAGTGAGTCGGGGACTAGCGGGAGAGGTGAGCAGTACTTC. The J gene is TRBJ2-7, the V gene TRBV10-3, with 14 bases fitting TRBD2. The CDR3 length is 16 residues. The V gene's germline CDR1 is ENHRY and CDR2 SYGVKD. J gave up 7 bases and V 0 bases, and 5 bases lay outside the gene matches.

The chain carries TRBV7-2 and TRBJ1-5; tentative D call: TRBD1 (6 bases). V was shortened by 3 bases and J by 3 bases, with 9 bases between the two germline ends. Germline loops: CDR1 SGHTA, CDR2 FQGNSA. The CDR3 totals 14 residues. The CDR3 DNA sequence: TGTGCCAGCAGCTTGGCAGGGGTCAATCAGCCCCAGCATTTT. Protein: CASSLAGVNQPQHF.

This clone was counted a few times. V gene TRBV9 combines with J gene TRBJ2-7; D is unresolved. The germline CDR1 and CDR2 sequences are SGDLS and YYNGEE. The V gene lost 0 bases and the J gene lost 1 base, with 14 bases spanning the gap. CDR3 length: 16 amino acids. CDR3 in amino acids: CASSVEQAPSSYEQYF. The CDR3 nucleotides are TGTGCCAGCAGCGTAGAGCAAGCACCTAGTTCCTACGAGCAGTACTTC.

The CDR3 DNA reads TGTGCCAGCAGCTCCACAGGGGTGGGGCGCAATCAGCCCCAGCATTTT. Protein sequence: CASSSTGVGRNQPQHF. This chain links TRBV11-3 with TRBJ1-5; 7 bases map to TRBD1. CDR1 is SGHNT, CDR2 YENEEA, per germline. V was clipped by 4 bases and J by 2 bases; unmatched bases: 8. The CDR3 spans 16 residues.

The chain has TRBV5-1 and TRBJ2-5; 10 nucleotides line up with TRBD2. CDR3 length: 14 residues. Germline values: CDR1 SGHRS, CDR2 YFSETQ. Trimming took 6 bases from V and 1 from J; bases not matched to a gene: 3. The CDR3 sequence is CASKAGGTQETQYF. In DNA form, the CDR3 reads TGCGCCAGCAAAGCGGGGGGGACCCAAGAGACCCAGTACTTC.

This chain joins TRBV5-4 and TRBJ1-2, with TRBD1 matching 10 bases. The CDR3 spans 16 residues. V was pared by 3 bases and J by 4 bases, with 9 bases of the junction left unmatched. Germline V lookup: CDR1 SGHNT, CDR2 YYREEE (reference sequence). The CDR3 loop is CASSSKPGQGFYGYTF. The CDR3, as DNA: TGTGCCAGCAGCTCAAAACCGGGACAGGGGTTCTATGGCTACACCTTC.

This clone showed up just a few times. CDR3 bases: TGTGCCAGCAAACAGGGGCTGAACACTGAAGCTTTCTTT. Its translation: CASKQGLNTEAFF. This chain links TRBV6-1 with TRBJ1-1; 7 nucleotides align to TRBD1. The CDR3 totals 13 residues. Germline V gene lookup returns CDR1 MNHNS and CDR2 SASEGT. The trim removed 7 bases at V and 0 bases at J, leaving 2 bases unmatched.

For the CDR3, the DNA is TGTGCCAGCACGGGACTAGCGGGAGGACATTACAATGAGCAGTTCTTC. As protein: CASTGLAGGHYNEQFF. V is TRBV7-9 and J is TRBJ2-1, with 15 bases lining up with TRBD2. The trim removed 7 bases at V and 4 bases at J, leaving 5 bases unmatched. Germline CDR1 is SEHNR and CDR2 is FQNEAQ (reference sequence). The CDR3 length is 16 residues.

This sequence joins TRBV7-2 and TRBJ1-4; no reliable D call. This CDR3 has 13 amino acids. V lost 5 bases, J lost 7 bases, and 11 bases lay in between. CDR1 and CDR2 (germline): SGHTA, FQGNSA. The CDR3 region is CASSPRSGEKLFF. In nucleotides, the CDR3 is TGTGCCAGCAGCCCCCGTTCGGGTGAAAAACTGTTTTTT.